These 25 T cell receptor beta chains came from one sample sequenced in a study of CD8 T cells in Susac syndrome. Random hexamers were used to reverse transcribe an amount of about 0.5 to 1 ug RNA. From the immunoSEQ multiplex PCR reads, TCRdb called clonotypes with MiXCR, one entry per CDR3 protein. The top ten clones hold around 0.75% of a sample with some 58,000 distinct CDR3 sequences, approximately 95% of them seen once. The source material was CD8+ T cells from PBMCs. The receptor set was obtained from a human donor with Susac syndrome.

The gene calls are TRBV6-1 and TRBJ2-1; TRBD1 matches 8 bases. The CDR3 extends over 15 amino acids. Germline values: CDR1 MNHNS, CDR2 SASEGT. V dropped 5 bases and J dropped 7; count of bases not matched to a gene: 10. The chain's CDR3 is CASSRRTGSDNEQFF. The DNA for the CDR3 is TGTGCCAGCAGTCGCCGGACAGGGTCGGATAATGAGCAGTTCTTC.

This chain connects TRBV28 to TRBJ1-6; 10 nucleotides align to TRBD1. The CDR3 extends over 16 amino acids. Trimming cost V 6 bases and J 7 bases; bases outside gene matches: 9. Germline V gives CDR1 MDHEN, CDR2 SYDVKM. The CDR3 loop reads CASRPLSGQGNSPLHF. The CDR3 DNA reads as TGTGCCAGCAGACCCTTGTCGGGACAGGGGAATTCACCCCTCCACTTT.

V and J are TRBV20-1 and TRBJ1-4; D is possibly TRBD1 (6 bases). The CDR3 totals 13 residues. V was trimmed by 5 bases and J by 6 bases, leaving 13 bases between them. Germline V gene data show CDR1 as DFQATT and CDR2 as SNEGSKA (reference sequence). CDR3 bases: TGCAGTGCTCGACAGGATATTGATGAAAAACTGTTTTTT. Translation gives CSARQDIDEKLFF.

The chain employs TRBV9 and TRBJ2-7, with D maybe TRBD2 (5 bases). Germline V gene data show CDR1 as SGDLS and CDR2 as YYNGEE. Trimming stripped 4 bases from V and 1 base from J, with 12 bases between. This CDR3 spans 14 amino acids. The CDR3 is CASSSQGSSYEQYF. CDR3 bases: TGTGCCAGCAGCTCTCAAGGGAGTTCCTACGAGCAGTACTTC.

This rearrangement joins TRBV7-9 to TRBJ2-4; possible D gene TRBD2, 6 bases. V lost 2 bases and J lost 5, with 19 bases in between. This CDR3 is built from 17 residues. Germline V gives CDR1 SEHNR, CDR2 FQNEAQ (reference sequence). The CDR3 DNA follows: TGTGCCAGCAGCTTATCCCGCCGACTAGACAACGAAAACATTCAGTACTTC. Protein product: CASSLSRRLDNENIQYF.

CDR3 in amino acids: CATSRVQRVITDTQYF. The CDR3 nucleotides read TGTGCCACCAGCAGAGTCCAGCGGGTAATCACAGATACGCAGTATTTT. The rearrangement joins TRBV15 to TRBJ2-3; D perhaps matches TRBD2 (6 bases). V lost 1 base to trimming and J lost 2 bases, with 13 bases between them. The CDR3 is 16 amino acids. CDR1 and CDR2 (germline): LNHNV, YYDKDF (reference sequence).

The chain combines TRBV12-3 or TRBV12-4 with TRBJ1-4; D unresolved. The CDR3 consists of 14 residues. The germline V and J ends were trimmed by 6 bases and 8 bases, with 16 bases remaining between them. The CDR3, as DNA: TGTGCCAGCAGGGCCCCGGGTTTTCAGGAAAAACTGTTTTTT. It specifies CASRAPGFQEKLFF.

The chain carries TRBV15 and TRBJ2-2; the D is unclear. This CDR3 contains 14 residues. The germline V gene has CDR1 LNHNV and CDR2 YYDKDF (reference sequence). V was shortened by 3 bases and J by 6 bases, with 11 bases between the two germline ends. The CDR3 bases are TGTGCCACCAGCAGGGAAATCACGTCCGGGGAGCTGTTTTTT. It translates to CATSREITSGELFF.

The chain uses TRBV27 and TRBJ2-2; 9 nucleotides agree with TRBD1. Germline V lookup: CDR1 MNHEY, CDR2 SMNVEV (reference sequence). The CDR3 is 15 residues long. Trimming cost V 4 bases and J 5 bases; bases outside gene matches: 5. CDR3 sequence reads: CASSSRQGGTGELFF. DNA for the CDR3: TGTGCCAGCAGTTCCAGACAGGGGGGGACCGGGGAGCTGTTTTTT.

The chain uses TRBV5-4 and TRBJ2-5, with D possibly TRBD1 on 6 matching bases. The V and J ends lost 4 bases and 2 bases respectively, with 12 bases between them. CDR1 is SGHNT and CDR2 is YYREEE in the germline V gene (reference sequence). The CDR3 runs to 14 residues. The CDR3 DNA reads TGTGCCAGCAGCCCCACAGGGCTTCAAGAGACCCAGTACTTC. Translating gives CASSPTGLQETQYF.

V gene TRBV12-3 or TRBV12-4 combines with J gene TRBJ2-5; 7 nucleotides agree with TRBD2. V gave up 7 bases and J gave up 5 bases; unmatched junction bases: 7. CDR3 length: 13 amino acids. CDR3 loop: CASTPGGGETQYF. The CDR3 nucleotides read TGTGCCAGCACCCCGGGGGGTGGGGAGACCCAGTACTTC.

This clonotype was counted once. J is TRBJ2-4 and V is TRBV12-5; D possibly corresponds to TRBD1 (5 bases). Trimming pared 1 base from V and 6 bases from J, leaving 10 bases between. This CDR3 region has 14 residues. CDR1 is LGHNT and CDR2 is FRNRAP in the germline V gene. This chain's CDR3 is CASGLAGSGNIQYF. In DNA form, the CDR3 reads TGTGCTAGTGGTTTGGCAGGGTCGGGAAACATTCAGTACTTC.

The V call is TRBV4-1, the J call TRBJ2-5; D may match TRBD1 or TRBD2 (5 bases each). Between the trimmed V and J ends, which lost 2 bases and 5 bases, there was a span of 9 bases. This CDR3 comprises 13 residues. CDR1 MGHRA and CDR2 YSYEKL come from the germline V gene. CDR3 coding DNA: TGCGCCAGCAGCCAATTTTGGGACGAGACCCAGTACTTC. Translating it yields CASSQFWDETQYF.

This clonotype has a single count. This chain joins TRBV27 and TRBJ2-5, with 8 positions matching TRBD1. Per germline, CDR1 MNHEY and CDR2 SMNVEV (reference sequence). The V and J ends lost 5 bases and 2 bases, in that order; junction bases with no gene match: 7. This CDR3 is 15 amino acids long. CDR3 coding DNA: TGTGCCAGCAGTCTTACCAGGGGGCGTCAAGAGACCCAGTACTTC. Protein product: CASSLTRGRQETQYF.

This chain links TRBV24-1 with TRBJ2-1, with 10 bases identical to TRBD2. CDR1 is KGHDR and CDR2 is SFDVKD in the germline V gene. J gave up 7 bases and V 2 bases, and 4 bases lay outside the gene matches. This CDR3 is built from 15 residues. In nucleotides, the CDR3 is TGTGCCACCAGTGATTATAGCGGGGGGTCTAATGAGCAGTTCTTC. Its protein product is CATSDYSGGSNEQFF.

The V and J genes are TRBV7-8 and TRBJ2-7, with 7 bases matching TRBD2. Trimming cost V 5 bases and J 3 bases; bases outside gene matches: 13. Germline CDR1 is SGHVS and CDR2 is FQNEAQ. CDR3 length: 16 residues. The CDR3 reads CASSGQASGEGYEQYF. CDR3 coding DNA: TGTGCCAGCAGCGGCCAGGCCAGCGGGGAGGGCTACGAGCAGTACTTC.

The CDR3 protein is CAISGGQSNTEAFF. The CDR3 region has the DNA TGTGCCATCAGTGGGGGACAGTCGAACACTGAAGCTTTCTTT. The rearrangement uses TRBV10-3 and TRBJ1-1; 7 bases line up with TRBD1. The CDR3 runs 14 residues. Germline V lookup: CDR1 ENHRY, CDR2 SYGVKD. J lost 1 base, V lost 4 bases, and 3 bases had no gene match.

J is TRBJ2-7 and V is TRBV3-1, with D possibly matching TRBD1 (5 bases). Germline assignment: CDR1 LGHDT and CDR2 YNNKEL (reference sequence). V lost 1 base and J 2 bases, leaving 12 bases between the germline ends. The length of the CDR3 is 15 residues. In nucleotides, the CDR3 is TGTGCCAGCAGCCAAGGAGTATTAGGGGCCTACGAGCAGTACTTC. It specifies CASSQGVLGAYEQYF.

The gene calls are TRBV9 and TRBJ2-2, with 11 bases fitting TRBD2. The CDR3 sequence is 17 residues long. Germline V gene lookup returns CDR1 SGDLS and CDR2 YYNGEE. Unmatched junction bases numbered 5, after V lost 3 bases and J lost 1 base. CDR3 bases: TGTGCCAGCAGCGCCCCTCTAGCGGGGGGGAACACCGGGGAGCTGTTTTTT. Protein sequence: CASSAPLAGGNTGELFF.

This rearrangement joins TRBV5-1 to TRBJ2-7; the match to TRBD1 covers 7 bases. The CDR3 extends over 14 amino acids. Germline V gives CDR1 SGHRS, CDR2 YFSETQ. With V trimmed by 7 bases and J by 3 bases, 10 bases remained unmatched. CDR3 in amino acids: CASGVGTENYEQYF. CDR3 nucleotide sequence: TGCGCCAGCGGCGTTGGGACAGAGAACTACGAGCAGTACTTC.

The V call is TRBV29-1, the J call TRBJ2-3; D unresolved. The CDR3 is 12 residues long. Looked up from germline, CDR1 is SQVTM and CDR2 is ANQGSEA. CDR3: CRAMGNTDTQYF. CDR3 in DNA: TGCAGGGCCATGGGGAACACAGATACGCAGTATTTT.

The J gene is TRBJ2-5, the V gene TRBV13; possibly TRBD1 for D (8 bases). Trimming removed 5 bases at V and 5 bases at J, with 12 bases between. CDR3 size: 13 residues. The germline CDR1 and CDR2 sequences are PRHDT and FYEKMQ (reference sequence). The CDR3 spells CASSGQGGETQYF. CDR3 coding DNA: TGTGCCAGCAGCGGACAGGGAGGGGAGACCCAGTACTTC.

V usage is TRBV12-3 or TRBV12-4 and J usage is TRBJ2-3; D not resolved. The CDR3 has 13 residues. V was clipped by 7 bases and J by 0 bases, with 8 bases between them. The CDR3 nucleotides are TGTGCCAGCATGAAAGTTAGCACAGATACGCAGTATTTT. Translating it yields CASMKVSTDTQYF.

This rearrangement joins TRBV5-1 to TRBJ1-1; D is uncertain. Deletions cut 4 bases from V and 6 bases from J, with 7 bases between. The CDR3 covers 11 residues. Germline V gene sequence: CDR1 SGHRS, CDR2 YFSETQ. CDR3 loop: CASSPGSEAFF. The DNA for the CDR3 is TGCGCCAGCAGCCCAGGCTCTGAAGCTTTCTTT.

The chain combines TRBV5-4 with TRBJ2-7; 9 nucleotides agree with TRBD2. CDR1 and CDR2 (germline): SGHNT, YYREEE (reference sequence). The CDR3 totals 14 residues. V was pared by 5 bases and J by 6 bases, with 9 bases of the junction left unmatched. This CDR3 is CASRAAGGPSEQYF. The CDR3 nucleotides are TGTGCCAGCAGAGCCGCGGGGGGGCCTTCCGAGCAGTACTTC.